One T cell receptor (beta chain) is described in this entry. This CDR3 spans 15 amino acids. The germline V gene encodes CDR1 LNHNV and CDR2 YYDKDF (reference sequence). V lost 0 bases and J lost 5; bases outside the gene matches: 6. These data are taken from a study of blood T cell repertoires in COVID-19. Study information: Some COVID-19 samples were acute and others convalescent; all came from the United States, Italy and Spain.

In the source study's methods: Estimated nucleated cell counts came from reference gene primer amplification. Libraries were prepared by immunoSEQ multiplex PCR; TCRdb keeps only in-frame clonotypes and omits some of them. V, J and clone size are taken as reported in that table, and D and trimming were inferred from the DNA itself. The table records tens of thousands of clones, approximately 85% of them present only once. The source of this sequence is a human donor in a cohort sampled during active COVID-19. The material sequenced was peripheral blood. The J gene is TRBJ2-5, the V gene TRBV15, with TRBD2 matching over 7 bases. CDR3: CATSRDKSGDETQYF. For the CDR3, the DNA is TGTGCCACCAGCAGAGATAAGAGCGGGGATGAGACCCAGTACTTC.